Following are 12 T cell receptor beta chains from one sample sequenced in a study of T cell responses to AZD1222 COVID-19 vaccine. Clones were read by immunoSEQ multiplex PCR, and TCRdb kept only the in-frame ones, dropping some. The data show under 150,000 clones, 75% to 90% seen once. The material sequenced was peripheral blood, taken 28 days after the second AZD1222 dose. Receptors originate from an adult who received the AZD1222 COVID-19 vaccine.

This chain links TRBV9 with TRBJ2-1; 8 bases align to TRBD2. J was trimmed by 8 bases and V by 6 bases; bases with no gene match: 10. The CDR3 runs 14 residues. In germline, CDR1 is SGDLS, CDR2 YYNGEE. The CDR3 loop is CASKRRGAGDEQFF. Here the CDR3 DNA reads TGTGCCAGCAAGAGGCGGGGAGCGGGGGATGAGCAGTTCTTC.

The chain links TRBV9 to TRBJ1-2; TRBD1 matches at 7 bases. This CDR3 comprises 14 residues. Germline lookup yields CDR1 SGDLS and CDR2 YYNGEE. V lost 4 bases and J lost 4; bases outside the gene matches: 7. CDR3 coding DNA: TGTGCCAGCAGCCCGACAGGGATGCCCTATGGCTACACCTTC. It translates to CASSPTGMPYGYTF.

This clone was recorded a few times. The chain is built from TRBV12-3 or TRBV12-4 and TRBJ2-7, with D tentatively TRBD2 (5 bases). Trimming removed 4 bases from V and 3 bases from J, with 7 bases in between. The CDR3 extends over 12 amino acids. The CDR3 region is CASSSGFYEQYF. The DNA of the CDR3 is TGTGCCAGCAGTTCGGGGTTCTACGAGCAGTACTTC.

This clone was detected once. V and J are TRBV29-1 and TRBJ1-2; possible D gene TRBD1, 6 bases. CDR3 length equals 12 residues. Germline CDR1 and CDR2: SQVTM and ANQGSEA. V was clipped by 6 bases and J by 4 bases, with 12 bases between them. The CDR3 DNA sequence: TGCAGCGTGGAGGACAGAGTCTATGGCTACACCTTC. Its translation is CSVEDRVYGYTF.

This chain links TRBV6-5 with TRBJ1-1, with D perhaps matching TRBD1 (5 bases). The CDR3 runs 13 residues. V was clipped by 5 bases and J by 7 bases, with 14 bases between them. The V gene's germline CDR1 is MNHEY and CDR2 SVGAGI. The CDR3 coding sequence is TGTGCCAGCAGTCGGGACGCCCGTATTGAAGCTTTCTTT. It yields the protein CASSRDARIEAFF.

The rearrangement joins TRBV7-2 to TRBJ1-2; no firm D call. Germline CDR1 is SGHTA and CDR2 is FQGNSA. The germline V and J ends were trimmed by 2 bases and 5 bases, with 9 bases remaining between them. The CDR3 is 13 amino acids. CDR3: CASSLRRDYGYTF. For the CDR3, the DNA is TGTGCCAGCAGCTTAAGGCGGGATTATGGCTACACCTTC. The complete variable domain, with remaining parts taken from reference TRBV7-2 and TRBJ1-2, reads GAGVSQSPSNKVTEKGKDVELRCDPISGHTALYWYRQSLGQGLEFLIYFQGNSAPDKSGLPSDRFSAERTGGSVSTLTIQRTQQEDSAVYLCASSLRRDYGYTFGSGTRLTVV.

The CDR3 sequence is CASSLRQGGGGPQHF. CDR3 nucleotides: TGTGCCAGCAGCTTGCGGCAGGGGGGAGGAGGGCCCCAGCATTTT. The chain uses TRBV5-5 and TRBJ1-5; 7 nucleotides match TRBD1. The CDR3 consists of 15 residues. The germline CDR1 and CDR2 sequences are SGHKS and YYEKEE (reference sequence). The junction had 10 bases not matched to a gene; V was cut back by 1 base and J by 9 bases.

The chain carries TRBV28 and TRBJ1-2, with TRBD1 matching 7 bases. This CDR3 has 15 residues. J lost 3 bases, V lost 6 bases, and 10 bases had no gene match. Germline loops: CDR1 MDHEN, CDR2 SYDVKM. CDR3 loop: CASRPEGAVYYGYTF. The CDR3 DNA is TGTGCCAGCAGGCCGGAGGGGGCGGTCTACTATGGCTACACCTTC.

The chain employs TRBV12-3 or TRBV12-4 and TRBJ2-7; D possibly corresponds to TRBD1 (6 bases). V gave up 11 bases and J gave up 2 bases, with 13 bases separating them. This CDR3 spans 12 amino acids. CDR3 in DNA: TGTGCCTGCGGACAGACAACCTACGAGCAGTACTTC. Translated, it gives CACGQTTYEQYF.

V gene TRBV24-1 combines with J gene TRBJ1-2, with D tentatively TRBD1 (5 bases). Per germline, CDR1 KGHDR and CDR2 SFDVKD. The V gene lost 4 bases and the J gene lost 8 bases, with 13 bases spanning the gap. This CDR3 spans 13 amino acids. The CDR3 DNA sequence: TGTGCCACCAGTGAGGGGGGAACCTTCGGCTACACCTTC. Translating it yields CATSEGGTFGYTF.

The chain combines TRBV10-3 with TRBJ2-7; D is ambiguous. V lost 2 bases to trimming and J lost 2 bases, with 1 base between them. In germline, CDR1 is ENHRY, CDR2 SYGVKD. This CDR3 is built from 11 residues. The chain's CDR3 is CAISEAYEQYF. The DNA of the CDR3 is TGTGCCATCAGTGAGGCCTACGAGCAGTACTTC.

V is TRBV19 and J is TRBJ1-1, with D possibly matching TRBD1 (5 bases). The V gene's germline CDR1 is LNHDA and CDR2 SQIVND (reference sequence). This CDR3 spans 14 amino acids. V gave up 4 bases and J gave up 2 bases, with 11 bases separating them. The CDR3 spells CASSKQDGNTEAFF. For the CDR3, the DNA is TGTGCCAGTAGTAAACAGGACGGTAACACTGAAGCTTTCTTT. Complete variable domain (other parts from reference TRBV19 and TRBJ1-1): DGGITQSPKYLFRKEGQNVTLSCEQNLNHDAMYWYRQDPGQGLRLIYYSQIVNDFQKGDIAEGYSVSREKKESFPLTVTSAQKNPTAFYLCASSKQDGNTEAFFGQGTRLTVV.